These 21 T cell receptor beta chains share one sample of origin, sequenced in a study of OX40 agonist ivuxolimab in advanced cancers. TCRdb's copy holds only in-frame clones and misses some; the assay was immunoSEQ multiplex PCR. The sample shows about 72,000 clones, 88% of them seen only once. Material: CD4+ or CD8+ T cells sorted from blood, obtained in a trial of the OX40 agonist ivuxolimab. The source of these receptors is an adult with an advanced solid tumor such as melanoma, head and neck, liver or kidney cancer.

The V call is TRBV4-3, the J call TRBJ2-2; 9 bases fit TRBD2. The germline V gene has CDR1 LGHNA and CDR2 YSLEER. V lost 0 bases, J lost 0 bases, and 5 bases stayed unmatched. CDR3 size: 18 residues. CDR3 in DNA: TGCGCCAGCAGCCAAGATTTAGCGGGGGAGACGAACACCGGGGAGCTGTTTTTT. Amino acids: CASSQDLAGETNTGELFF.

The gene calls are TRBV6-5 and TRBJ2-7; a weak D match, TRBD1 (6 bases). This CDR3 is built from 14 residues. V was clipped by 10 bases and J by 2 bases, with 18 bases between them. Per germline, CDR1 MNHEY and CDR2 SVGAGI. The CDR3 here is CATQKFTGTYEQYF. The CDR3, as DNA: TGTGCCACTCAAAAATTCACAGGGACCTACGAGCAGTACTTC.

The gene calls are TRBV11-3 and TRBJ2-7, with D uncertain. Germline-derived CDR1 and CDR2 are SGHNT and YENEEA. V was trimmed by 3 bases and J by 4 bases, leaving 16 bases between them. There are 15 residues in the CDR3. The CDR3 protein is CASSFISSDGYEQYF. DNA of the CDR3: TGTGCCAGCAGCTTCATATCGTCGGACGGTTACGAGCAGTACTTC.

This chain uses TRBV7-2 with TRBJ1-2; D is ambiguous. Germline V gene sequence: CDR1 SGHTA, CDR2 FQGNSA. The CDR3 has 13 residues. Trimming cost V 5 bases and J 4 bases, with 11 bases left between them. The CDR3 loop reads CASSTSVSYGYTF. The CDR3 DNA follows: TGTGCCAGCAGCACTAGTGTAAGCTATGGCTACACCTTC.

This clone was detected a few times. The chain uses TRBV5-4 and TRBJ1-5; D is unresolved. Trimming stripped 0 bases from V and 1 base from J, with 11 bases between. From germline, CDR1 is SGHNT and CDR2 YYREEE (reference sequence). This CDR3 region has 16 residues. The CDR3 DNA reads TGTGCCAGCAGCTTGGGGGGTTACGGAAGCAATCAGCCCCAGCATTTT. It is translated as CASSLGGYGSNQPQHF.

This chain connects TRBV5-1 to TRBJ2-2; the D is unclear. The CDR3 runs to 16 residues. Trimming removed 1 base from V and 1 base from J, with 11 bases in between. Germline values: CDR1 SGHRS, CDR2 YFSETQ. The chain's CDR3 is CASSLSGGLNTGELFF. The CDR3 DNA reads TGCGCCAGCAGCTTGTCTGGTGGCTTGAACACCGGGGAGCTGTTTTTT.

The sample holds a few counts of this clone. This rearrangement joins TRBV7-2 to TRBJ2-1, with 8 bases identical to TRBD1. The V gene's germline CDR1 is SGHTA and CDR2 FQGNSA. V lost 5 bases to trimming and J lost 6 bases; unmatched junction nucleotides: 3. CDR3 length: 13 residues. CDR3 in amino acids: CASSAGQVNEQFF. For the CDR3, the DNA is TGTGCCAGCAGCGCGGGACAGGTCAATGAGCAGTTCTTC.

The chain joins TRBV13 to TRBJ2-1; D may be TRBD1 (6 bases). The CDR3 is 16 residues long. Germline CDR1 and CDR2: PRHDT and FYEKMQ (reference sequence). V lost 5 bases, J lost 0 bases, and 14 bases lay in between. The CDR3 coding sequence is TGTGCCAGCAGCCCCGGGACATTTAGCTCCTACAATGAGCAGTTCTTC. Amino acid sequence: CASSPGTFSSYNEQFF.

The chain links TRBV5-4 to TRBJ2-1; D could derive from TRBD1 or TRBD2 (5 bases each). V shed 0 bases and J shed 7 bases, with 17 bases lying between them. The CDR3 is made up of 16 amino acids. In germline, CDR1 is SGHNT, CDR2 YYREEE (reference sequence). CDR3 sequence: CASSLGGSGQWNEQFF. The CDR3 DNA is TGTGCCAGCAGCTTGGGGGGGAGCGGACAATGGAATGAGCAGTTCTTC.

V usage is TRBV10-3 and J usage is TRBJ2-5; maybe TRBD2 (6 bases). The CDR3 is 13 residues long. Per germline, CDR1 ENHRY and CDR2 SYGVKD. Deletions cut 8 bases from V and 2 bases from J, with 12 bases between. CDR3 residues: CAIAGRYQETQYF. As DNA, the CDR3 is TGTGCCATCGCGGGACGGTATCAAGAGACCCAGTACTTC.

Comment on this clone: At one end, the junction sequence differs from germline, possibly due to a read error. This chain links TRBV2 with TRBJ2-2; 12 bases line up with TRBD1. CDR3 length equals 13 residues. CDR1 SNHLY and CDR2 FYNNEI come from the germline V gene. CDR3 amino acids: CASGDRGRGGAVF. CDR3 nucleotides: TGTGCCAGCGGGGACAGGGGGCGGGGGGGAGCTGTTTTT.

V is TRBV2 and J is TRBJ2-1, with D possibly called TRBD1 or TRBD2 (5 bases each). Germline values: CDR1 SNHLY, CDR2 FYNNEI. V lost 7 bases and J 5 bases, leaving 15 bases between the germline ends. The CDR3 runs 14 residues. This CDR3 is CASNARDGDNEQFF. CDR3 nucleotide sequence: TGTGCCAGCAACGCTCGGGACGGGGACAATGAGCAGTTCTTC.

This clone was observed a handful of times. CDR3 nucleotides: TGTGCCAGCTCACTAGGGACTGCCGGGAATGAGCAGTTCTTC. Protein: CASSLGTAGNEQFF. This chain joins TRBV18 and TRBJ2-1; the D gene is possibly TRBD2 (6 bases). The CDR3 has 14 residues. CDR1 and CDR2 from the germline V gene are KGHSH and LQKENI. Deletions cut 4 bases from V and 7 bases from J, with 14 bases between.

This clone was seen a single time. The gene calls are TRBV5-1 and TRBJ2-7; D possibly matches TRBD1 or TRBD2 (6 bases each). Trimming took 5 bases from V and 3 from J, leaving 21 bases between them. The CDR3 spans 16 residues. Germline CDR1 and CDR2: SGHRS and YFSETQ. The CDR3 reads CASSFGGGTPLYEQYF. CDR3 sequence (DNA): TGCGCCAGCAGTTTTGGCGGCGGGACACCACTCTACGAGCAGTACTTC.

The chain recombines TRBV19 with TRBJ1-5; D gene ambiguous. The CDR3 sequence is 11 residues long. The V end lost 9 bases, the J end lost 4 bases, and 7 bases lay between the germline ends. Germline V gene lookup returns CDR1 LNHDA and CDR2 SQIVND (reference sequence). The CDR3 bases are TGTGCCAGGACCCGGAATCAGCCCCAGCATTTT. Encoded protein: CARTRNQPQHF. Full variable domain (remainder filled in from reference TRBV19 and TRBJ1-5): DGGITQSPKYLFRKEGQNVTLSCEQNLNHDAMYWYRQDPGQGLRLIYYSQIVNDFQKGDIAEGYSVSREKKESFPLTVTSAQKNPTAFYLCARTRNQPQHFGDGTRLSIL.

In this sample, this clone turned up once. V and J are TRBV11-3 and TRBJ2-7; weak D call: TRBD2 (6 bases). The CDR3 consists of 15 residues. V gave up 4 bases and J gave up 1 base, with 14 bases separating them. Germline CDR1 reads SGHNT; CDR2 reads YENEEA. CDR3 loop: CASSSQPGVSYEQYF. As DNA, the CDR3 is TGTGCCAGCAGCTCCCAACCGGGAGTATCCTACGAGCAGTACTTC.

This chain connects TRBV19 to TRBJ2-7; 7 bases match TRBD2. This CDR3 is 13 amino acids long. Trimming at V came to 7 bases and at J to 9 bases, leaving 12 bases not matched to a gene. CDR1 is LNHDA, CDR2 SQIVND, per germline (reference sequence). The CDR3 reads CASNSRGEGPQYF. CDR3 nucleotides: TGTGCCAGTAACTCTCGGGGGGAGGGGCCGCAGTACTTC.

The chain uses TRBV4-2 and TRBJ1-2; D not certain. The germline V and J ends were trimmed by 2 bases and 5 bases, with 21 bases remaining between them. The germline V gene encodes CDR1 LGHNA and CDR2 YNFKEQ. There are 17 residues in the CDR3. CDR3 in DNA: TGTGCCAGCAGCCAAACGAAAACTGGGTCTCGCACATATGGCTACACCTTC. Its translation is CASSQTKTGSRTYGYTF.

This chain links TRBV10-3 with TRBJ1-2; TRBD1 agrees at 7 bases. With 4 bases clipped from V and 2 bases from J, the junction kept 4 bases outside the gene matches. The CDR3 loop spans 14 amino acids. Germline CDR1 is ENHRY and CDR2 is SYGVKD. The CDR3, as DNA: TGTGCCATCAGTGGGACAGGACACAACTATGGCTACACCTTC. Amino acids: CAISGTGHNYGYTF.

The chain carries TRBV29-1 and TRBJ2-5, with D possibly being TRBD1 (6 bases). The germline gives CDR1 SQVTM, CDR2 ANQGSEA. The CDR3 runs to 15 residues. Trimming pared 3 bases from V and 5 bases from J, leaving 19 bases between. The CDR3 is CSVDPHDRPGETQYF. The CDR3 DNA sequence: TGCAGCGTTGACCCCCACGACAGGCCGGGGGAGACCCAGTACTTC.

The rearrangement links TRBV2 to TRBJ2-3; D gene ambiguous. CDR3 size: 11 residues. Germline-derived CDR1 and CDR2 are SNHLY and FYNNEI. Deletions cut 7 bases from V and 2 bases from J, with 4 bases between. The chain's CDR3 is CASTSTDTQYF. The CDR3 nucleotides read TGTGCCAGCACGTCCACAGATACGCAGTATTTT.